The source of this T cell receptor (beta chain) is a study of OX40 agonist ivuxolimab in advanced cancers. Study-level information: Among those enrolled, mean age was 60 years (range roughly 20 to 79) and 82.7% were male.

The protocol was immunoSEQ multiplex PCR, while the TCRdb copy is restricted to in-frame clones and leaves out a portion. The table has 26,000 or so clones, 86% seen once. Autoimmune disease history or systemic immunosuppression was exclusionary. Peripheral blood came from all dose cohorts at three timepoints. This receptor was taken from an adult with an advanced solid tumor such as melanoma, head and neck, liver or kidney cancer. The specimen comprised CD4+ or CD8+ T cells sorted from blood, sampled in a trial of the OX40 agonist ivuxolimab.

The CDR3 loop reads CASSSIAGAPDTQYF. The DNA for the CDR3 is TGTGCCAGCAGCTCAATAGCGGGAGCCCCAGATACGCAGTATTTT. The chain carries TRBV7-8 and TRBJ2-3, with 9 bases fitting TRBD2. Germline V lookup: CDR1 SGHVS, CDR2 FQNEAQ. This CDR3 contains 15 residues. With V trimmed by 4 bases and J by 4 bases, 6 bases remained unmatched.